This T cell receptor (beta chain) was identified in a study of cytomegalovirus exposure and HLA in healthy donors. This clone has more than one count but fewer than ten. Its antigen is unknown. Only in-frame clones appear in the TCRdb table, and some are missing; sequencing was by immunoSEQ multiplex PCR. The table records about 140,000 clones, 86% of them present only once. Germline V CDR1 and CDR2: ENHRY, SYGVKD. This CDR3 region has 15 residues. The trim removed 3 bases at V and 10 bases at J, leaving 6 bases unmatched. Study conclusions and caveats: The classifier, whose performance was assessed in both the original and validation cohorts, reportedly diagnosed cytomegalovirus status with high specificity and sensitivity.

The sequence was collected from a man between 18 and 35 years old in good health and CMV-seronegative. Sequenced material: PBMCs. The chain combines TRBV10-3 with TRBJ1-6; 10 bases agree with TRBD1. CDR3 sequence: CAISDQDRGLSPLHF. The CDR3 bases are TGTGCCATCAGTGACCAAGACAGGGGGCTGTCACCCCTCCACTTT.